The 21 T cell receptor beta chains below all came from one sample that was sequenced in a study of T-cell memory formation after mild COVID-19 (dated by TCRdb to 2020 to 2022). The library was produced with 5' RACE. Instrument on record: Illumina NovaSeq 6000. In TCRdb, the public reads were trimmed at Q25 with fastp and aligned with MiXCR, with productive beta chains retained. When rows share a CDR3 protein, they turn into one entry using the most common DNA and genes. This sample comprises 290,000 or so distinct CDR3 sequences, around 19% of them detected only once. 20% to 25% of the sample goes to the ten largest clones. The sample consisted of PBMCs or a T cell subset sorted from them (not recorded which). Every receptor here comes from a man aged 18 to 35 who had mild COVID-19 (a few samples of this study predate the infection). The sample titles of this study are shuffled in the database, so cell type and time point are left out; the donor was told from shared clones.

V and J are TRBV11-2 and TRBJ1-6; no reliable D call. The CDR3 extends over 16 amino acids. V shed 5 bases and J shed 8 bases, with 19 bases lying between them. The germline CDR1 and CDR2 sequences are SGHAT and FQNNGV. CDR3 in DNA: TGTGCCAGCAGCCAATCAGGCCCGGGTTCTTATTCACCCCTCCACTTT. Translated, it gives CASSQSGPGSYSPLHF.

The sample holds many counts of this clonotype. The CDR3 bases are TGTGCCAGTAGTAACACAGGGGGCGTTCACAATGAGCAGTTCTTC. This codes for CASSNTGGVHNEQFF. The chain employs TRBV19 and TRBJ2-1; 9 bases agree with TRBD1. With 4 bases clipped from V and 5 bases from J, the junction kept 6 bases outside the gene matches. Germline-derived CDR1 and CDR2 are LNHDA and SQIVND (reference sequence). The CDR3 covers 15 residues.

This clonotype was counted only a few times. This chain uses TRBV6-5 with TRBJ1-1, with TRBD1 matching 9 bases. The length of the CDR3 is 15 residues. Germline CDR1 reads MNHEY; CDR2 reads SVGAGI. Losses at the gene ends were 4 bases for V and 3 bases for J; bases not matched to a gene: 6. The CDR3 DNA is TGTGCCAGCAGTTTGGGACAGGGCCCATACACTGAAGCTTTCTTT. Protein: CASSLGQGPYTEAFF.

The chain is built from TRBV20-1 and TRBJ2-1; 12 bases are a match to TRBD2. The CDR3 has 15 amino acids. Trimming took 6 bases from V and 7 from J; bases not matched to a gene: 10. Germline CDR1 is DFQATT and CDR2 is SNEGSKA (reference sequence). CDR3 nucleotide sequence: TGCAGTGCCAAGTCTAGCGGGGGGGCTTGGAATGAGCAGTTCTTC. Translating it yields CSAKSSGGAWNEQFF.

A few counts support this clonotype. The chain uses TRBV5-1 and TRBJ1-4; D unclear. CDR3 size: 14 residues. V was shortened by 0 bases and J by 5 bases, with 8 bases between the two germline ends. Germline V CDR1 and CDR2: SGHRS, YFSETQ. Here the CDR3 reads CASSLEVFNEKLFF. CDR3 nucleotides: TGCGCCAGCAGCTTGGAGGTCTTCAATGAAAAACTGTTTTTT.

V gene TRBV11-3 combines with J gene TRBJ2-3, with 7 bases aligning to TRBD1. The trim removed 5 bases at V and 2 bases at J, leaving 7 bases unmatched. This CDR3 comprises 15 residues. Germline-derived CDR1 and CDR2 are SGHNT and YENEEA. The CDR3 DNA reads as TGTGCCAGCAGCGACCGGGACAGCCCCACAGATACGCAGTATTTT. This encodes CASSDRDSPTDTQYF.

The chain carries TRBV12-3 or TRBV12-4 and TRBJ1-1, with 9 bases aligning to TRBD1. This CDR3 is 13 amino acids long. Losses at the gene ends were 6 bases for V and 3 bases for J; bases not matched to a gene: 2. The CDR3 nucleotides are TGTGCCAGCAGAAGGGACAGGGACACTGAAGCTTTCTTT. It codes for CASRRDRDTEAFF.

This clonotype was seen ten or more times. V usage is TRBV7-9 and J usage is TRBJ2-7; 9 bases agree with TRBD1. V shed 2 bases and J 3 bases; nucleotides not matched to a gene: 2. Germline CDR1 SEHNR, CDR2 FQNEAQ (reference sequence). The CDR3 runs to 14 residues. The CDR3 loop is CASSLRQGGYEQYF. DNA for the CDR3: TGTGCCAGCAGCTTAAGACAGGGGGGCTACGAGCAGTACTTC.

The chain is built from TRBV12-3 or TRBV12-4 and TRBJ2-3; 8 nucleotides agree with TRBD1. V lost 4 bases and J lost 2; bases outside the gene matches: 8. The CDR3 is 16 residues long. This CDR3 reads CASSYTTGVNTDTQYF. In DNA, the CDR3 is TGTGCCAGCAGTTATACGACAGGGGTTAACACAGATACGCAGTATTTT.

The chain uses TRBV7-6 and TRBJ1-1; no clear D gene. The CDR3 extends over 14 amino acids. The V gene lost 4 bases and the J gene lost 1 base, with 10 bases spanning the gap. CDR1 is SGHVS, CDR2 FNYEAQ, per germline. The CDR3 DNA follows: TGTGCCAGCAGCTCCCGGCAGAGGAACACTGAAGCTTTCTTT. Its translation: CASSSRQRNTEAFF. Using reference TRBV7-6 and TRBJ1-1 for the parts outside the CDR3, the full variable domain is GAGVSQSPRYKVTKRGQDVALRCDPISGHVSLYWYRQALGQGPEFLTYFNYEAQQDKSGLPNDRFSAERPEGSISTLTIQRTEQRDSAMYRCASSSRQRNTEAFFGQGTRLTVV.

This clonotype was observed many times. CDR3 amino acids: CASSFAGGGYEQYF. CDR3 DNA sequence: TGTGCCAGCAGTTTCGCGGGCGGGGGCTACGAGCAGTACTTC. The genes are TRBV12-3 or TRBV12-4 and TRBJ2-7, with TRBD2 matching 7 bases. The length of the CDR3 is 14 residues. The V segment lost 3 bases and the J segment 3 bases; nucleotides outside the gene matches: 5.

The rearrangement joins TRBV2 to TRBJ2-3, with TRBD2 identical over 9 bases. Germline loops: CDR1 SNHLY, CDR2 FYNNEI. V shed 6 bases, J shed 3 bases, and the junction held 4 bases outside the gene matches. CDR3 length: 14 amino acids. CDR3 region: CASRETSGTDTQYF. Written as DNA, the CDR3 is TGTGCCAGCAGAGAGACTAGCGGAACAGATACGCAGTATTTT.

This clonotype appeared a few times. The genes are TRBV6-2 or TRBV6-3 and TRBJ1-1; D is undetermined. Trimming cost V 8 bases and J 0 bases, with 10 bases left between them. Germline CDR1 is MNHEY and CDR2 is SVGEGT. This CDR3 comprises 13 residues. The CDR3 loop is CASWSGLNTEAFF. As DNA, the CDR3 is TGTGCCAGCTGGTCAGGTCTGAACACTGAAGCTTTCTTT.

The rearrangement uses TRBV10-3 and TRBJ2-1; 7 bases agree with TRBD2. Germline CDR1 is ENHRY and CDR2 is SYGVKD. The ends lost 8 bases at V and 0 bases at J; junction bases unmatched: 10. CDR3 size: 16 residues. The CDR3 nucleotides read TGTGCCATCGAGGGGAGGGCGGGGAGCTCCTACAATGAGCAGTTCTTC. It translates to CAIEGRAGSSYNEQFF.

The chain combines TRBV18 with TRBJ1-2; 7 bases agree with TRBD1. The CDR3 loop spans 15 amino acids. CDR1 and CDR2 from the germline V gene are KGHSH and LQKENI. With V trimmed by 5 bases and J by 4 bases, 10 bases remained unmatched. The CDR3 sequence is CASSSGYRGGYGYTF. The CDR3 DNA is TGTGCCAGCTCATCGGGATACAGGGGTGGCTATGGCTACACCTTC. The full variable domain, in which reference TRBV18 and TRBJ1-2 provide the parts outside the CDR3, is NAGVMQNPRHLVRRRGQEARLRCSPMKGHSHVYWYRQLPEEGLKFMVYLQKENIIDESGMPKERFSAEFPKEGPSILRIQQVVRGDSAAYFCASSSGYRGGYGYTFGSGTRLTVV.

V usage is TRBV12-3 or TRBV12-4 and J usage is TRBJ2-7; 9 nucleotides line up with TRBD1. CDR3 size: 16 residues. The V and J ends lost 5 bases and 3 bases, in that order; junction bases with no gene match: 11. This CDR3 reads CASSPAGTGFLYEQYF. Here the CDR3 DNA reads TGTGCCAGCAGTCCAGCCGGGACAGGGTTTCTCTACGAGCAGTACTTC.

In DNA, the CDR3 is TGTGCCAGCAGCCAAGATGAGGGACAGTACACCGGGGAGCTGTTTTTT. Amino acids: CASSQDEGQYTGELFF. V and J are TRBV4-2 and TRBJ2-2; 7 bases match TRBD1. Germline V lookup: CDR1 LGHNA, CDR2 YNFKEQ. The CDR3 runs 16 residues. With 0 bases clipped from V and 3 bases from J, the junction kept 4 bases outside the gene matches.

This clonotype was observed a few times. The V and J genes are TRBV19 and TRBJ1-2; 8 bases match TRBD1. Germline trimming cut 6 bases from V and 3 bases from J; bases unmatched to any gene: 6. The CDR3 has 14 residues. From germline, CDR1 is LNHDA and CDR2 SQIVND (reference sequence). CDR3 residues: CASRLDRDDYGYTF. CDR3 coding DNA: TGTGCCAGTAGGCTGGACAGGGACGACTATGGCTACACCTTC. Combining the CDR3 with reference TRBV19 and TRBJ1-2 gives the whole variable domain DGGITQSPKYLFRKEGQNVTLSCEQNLNHDAMYWYRQDPGQGLRLIYYSQIVNDFQKGDIAEGYSVSREKKESFPLTVTSAQKNPTAFYLCASRLDRDDYGYTFGSGTRLTVV.

This clonotype appeared a few times. The gene calls are TRBV7-2 and TRBJ1-5; 7 bases line up with TRBD1. From germline, CDR1 is SGHTA and CDR2 FQGNSA. The CDR3 contains 13 residues. The V and J ends lost 5 bases and 6 bases, in that order; junction bases with no gene match: 4. The CDR3, as DNA: TGTGCCAGCAGCCTTAACAGGGGTCAGCCCCAGCATTTT. Amino acid sequence: CASSLNRGQPQHF.

This chain connects TRBV6-6 to TRBJ2-1; TRBD1 matches 11 bases. The CDR3 has 12 residues. With 8 bases clipped from V and 9 bases from J, the junction kept 3 bases outside the gene matches. CDR1 is MNHNY, CDR2 SVGAGI, per germline (reference sequence). The chain's CDR3 is CASRDRGGEQFF. In DNA, the CDR3 is TGTGCCAGCCGGGACAGGGGGGGTGAGCAGTTCTTC.

The chain couples TRBV5-1 to TRBJ2-5, with 8 bases identical to TRBD1. The V and J ends lost 2 bases and 3 bases, in that order; junction bases with no gene match: 6. Germline CDR1 and CDR2: SGHRS and YFSETQ. This CDR3 spans 15 amino acids. The CDR3 DNA is TGCGCCAGCAGCTTCGGGACGACAGGGGAAGAGACCCAGTACTTC. It translates to CASSFGTTGEETQYF.